This TCR beta chain was recorded in a study of T cells expressing NK-cell markers. The CDR3 extends over 12 amino acids. CDR1 is SGDLS, CDR2 YYNGEE, per germline. From the 5' RACE reads, TCRdb lists one entry per CDR3 protein and no DNA. Its table records 350,000 to 450,000 distinct CDR3 sequences. The clonotype was recovered from a man aged 18-69 years in good health. Sequenced sample: blood T cells: a sorted CD56 or NKG2C T cell subset, CD4+ or CD8+ T cells, or bulk PBMC T cells (not recorded which). The chain recombines TRBV9 with TRBJ1-2; TCRdb returns TRBD1, unconfirmable since there is no DNA. The CDR3 protein is CASSATGEGYTF.